This TCR beta chain was captured by sequencing in a study of a mutant IDH1 vaccine in newly diagnosed glioma. Study at large: Treated patients comprised about 60% males and approximately 38% females, mean age about 38 years. Study results and limitations: Seemingly, top peripheral T cell clonotype changes bore no relation to pseudoprogression.

Some clones are missing from TCRdb's copy, which holds only in-frame ones; the method was immunoSEQ multiplex PCR. The sample lists 15,000 to 20,000 clones, over 95% occurring once. Described time point: baseline, week 1 (first vaccination visit). The treatment here: pre-vaccination baseline after standard-of-care therapy. Details on this clone: As yet, its antigen is unknown.

The V gene end was trimmed by 2 bases and the J gene end by 2 bases; junction bases not matched to a gene: 5. The V gene's germline CDR1 is SGHNT and CDR2 YYREEE (reference sequence). The CDR3 has 15 residues. This sequence joins TRBV5-4 and TRBJ2-5; 8 nucleotides align to TRBD2. The sample was peripheral blood mononuclear cells (PBMCs), taken from a glioma patient treated with radiotherapy, temozolomide or both. The sequence was obtained from a woman under 30 with glioma. Some clones in this sample may be carry-over from other donors' samples. Written as DNA, the CDR3 is TGTGCCAGCAGCTTCGGGGGGGGATCACAAGAGACCCAGTACTTC. Translation: CASSFGGGSQETQYF.